Listed below are T cell receptor beta chains from one sample, sequenced in a study of vaccination and CD4 T cells after COVID-19. For these receptors, no antigen is known. TCRdb re-analysed the PCR reads in MiXCR, keeping a single row per CDR3 protein. The sample consists of more than 12,000 distinct CDR3 sequences, 52% of them appearing once. The sample taken for sequencing was CD4+ T cells from blood, cultured in vitro. These receptors were taken from a human donor who had recovered from COVID-19. The CDR3 runs from the conserved cysteine through the conserved F or W. Clone sizes are given selectively: once, few, many, or a class where the clone is expanded.

CDR3 protein,clone size,J gene,V gene
CSATKGRPQPQHF,few,TRBJ1-5,TRBV20-1
CAINLDSSYEQYF,.,TRBJ2-7,TRBV10-3
CAWSLGDDQPQHF,.,TRBJ1-5,TRBV30
CAIKTGAITGELFF,.,TRBJ2-2,TRBV10-3
CATSDPLTGADTQYF,.,TRBJ2-3,TRBV24-1
CSASETGGTREQYF,.,TRBJ2-7,TRBV20-1
CASSPGLVSYNEQFF,few,TRBJ2-1,TRBV7-9
CATKPGQVNTEAFF,.,TRBJ1-1,TRBV2
CASSLDPGTGSYGYTF,once,TRBJ1-2,TRBV7-9
CASTIRRGSYGYTF,few,TRBJ1-2,TRBV12-3/TRBV12-4
CSARVASGRAGFLETQYF,.,TRBJ2-5,TRBV20-1
CASSRQVVDTQYF,.,TRBJ2-3,TRBV14
CASKGRDSNQPQHF,few,TRBJ1-5,TRBV19
CASSYRDRPDHYGYTF,few,TRBJ1-2,TRBV6-5
CAWSVRQYSNQPQHF,.,TRBJ1-5,TRBV30
CASSLPKSGSNIQYF,.,TRBJ2-4,TRBV28
CASSEALSGGYGYTF,.,TRBJ1-2,TRBV6-1
CASSFYGALPNTEAFF,.,TRBJ1-1,TRBV5-8
CASRSHPLEPDTQYF,once,TRBJ2-3,TRBV6-1
CASSQQGANYGYTF,few,TRBJ1-2,TRBV28
CASSILGSLNQPQHF,few,TRBJ1-5,TRBV19
CASGQGANTEAFF,.,TRBJ1-1,TRBV6-4
CSARASWGAQETQYF,.,TRBJ2-5,TRBV20-1
CASRPSGGVMREQFF,.,TRBJ2-1,TRBV6-4
CASSRDRVDTGELFF,.,TRBJ2-2,TRBV7-2
CASSLGRGQSNTGELFF,few,TRBJ2-2,TRBV5-4
CASAGGRGEAFF,.,TRBJ1-1,TRBV2
CSARRSGGNTGELFF,.,TRBJ2-2,TRBV20-1
CASSSGENTGELFF,.,TRBJ2-2,TRBV6-2/TRBV6-3
CSARDLVLSYNEQFF,.,TRBJ2-1,TRBV20-1
CASSPGGSLGGYTF,.,TRBJ1-2,TRBV19
CASSLGSGGPGNEQFF,.,TRBJ2-1,TRBV5-1
CASSLRQGKYEQYF,.,TRBJ2-7,TRBV28
CAVGPENTEAFF,.,TRBJ1-1,TRBV7-9
CASSLAVWGSNTGELFF,.,TRBJ2-2,TRBV11-3
CASSLFPPGGGLNEKLFF,.,TRBJ1-4,TRBV7-2
CSAADRRSNQPQHF,.,TRBJ1-5,TRBV20-1
CASRRPGTSYGYTF,.,TRBJ1-2,TRBV27
CASSIHLAGGKPYEQYF,.,TRBJ2-7,TRBV19
CASSGQGVGNNQPQHF,.,TRBJ1-5,TRBV12-3/TRBV12-4
CASGVTGNTIYF,.,TRBJ1-3,TRBV6-1
CASTDRGYGNTIYF,.,TRBJ1-3,TRBV19
CASSEAQGGGNQPQHF,.,TRBJ1-5,TRBV2
CSASSTDTQYF,.,TRBJ2-3,TRBV20-1
CASSPESGIAPGELFF,few,TRBJ2-2,TRBV7-6
CASSLAIFQETQYF,few,TRBJ2-5,TRBV7-9
CATGDKPRGEAFF,.,TRBJ1-1,TRBV24-1
CASSQGTVGTYEQYF,.,TRBJ2-7,TRBV4-3
CASRRGANTEAFF,.,TRBJ1-1,TRBV28
CASSLGLSNEQFF,.,TRBJ2-1,TRBV11-1
CASGHQGGTEAFF,.,TRBJ1-1,TRBV6-2/TRBV6-3
CASSYYRGDAYYEQYF,few,TRBJ2-7,TRBV6-5
CASSQDRGRAGTQYF,.,TRBJ2-5,TRBV4-1
CASSYDRVLEAFF,.,TRBJ1-1,TRBV12-3/TRBV12-4
CASSPRTVEYNEQFF,once,TRBJ2-1,TRBV18
CASSDWGRGINKQFF,.,TRBJ2-1,TRBV7-3
CASSYSEPSRGDNSPLHF,few,TRBJ1-6,TRBV6-5
CASSRLLDRAEAFF,few,TRBJ1-1,TRBV7-9
CASLPLGSTDTQYF,medium-sized,TRBJ2-3,TRBV27
CASSKTGSPYNSPLHF,.,TRBJ1-6,TRBV7-2